This T cell receptor beta chain is drawn from a study of cytomegalovirus exposure and HLA in healthy donors (dated by TCRdb to about 2017). With respect to the entire study: An earlier analysis of 587 of the donors reported 276 Gb of sequence data and roughly 120 million unique TCR beta sequences obtained from 150 million to 200 million T cells. Approximately 300 gigabases of sequencing data and around 90 million unique TCR sequences made up an early release that covered 640 HLA-typed donors. Of the 300 to 500 genotyped donors, less than 90% were placed in the genetic ancestry cluster associated with self-reported Caucasian donors. The aim of the study was to test whether cataloging public T cell receptors could identify signatures of past pathogen exposure. The T cell repertoires of 666 subjects were profiled by immunosequencing and related to cytomegalovirus serostatus. A separate validation cohort of 90 to 150 different subjects was used in addition to the 666-subject first cohort. To predict cytomegalovirus infection status, the study combined high-throughput TCR immunosequencing, statistical association of individual TCRs with disease status, and machine learning. To study patterns of TCR occurrence, a later analysis re-analyzed previously published TCR beta repertoires from around 700 donors and added high-resolution HLA genotyping. In the later analysis, no new phenotypic data were used to find candidate immune exposures; instead, reliance was placed on TCR beta sequences and their occurrence across donors. In an earlier analysis of 500 to 650 of the donors, high-throughput TCR beta sequencing was used to judge whether each TCR beta V gene segment behaved as functional or pseudogenic. Donor age, sex, ethnicity and CMV serostatus were collected together with the repertoire data. A later genetic analysis took genome-wide SNP genotypes for about 65% of the roughly 670 donors and used that subset as a discovery cohort. All discovery cohort repertoires had been generated using a single sequencing platform. Class I and class II HLA loci were covered by the typing at four-digit resolution. The number of typed donors differed by locus: about 620-640 for A, B, C, DRB1 and DQB1; about 520 for DQA1; 606 for DPA1; and around 450 for DPB1. Four or five DR-DQ haplotypes were treated as single units for association and clustering because of strong linkage in the cohort. On average, 235,054 unique TCR beta nucleotide sequences were sequenced per donor among 398 genotyped donors of the cohort, with roughly 18% of those sequences being non-productive. The full study reports these points: According to a later analysis, parvovirus B19, influenza, CMV and Epstein-Barr virus appeared linked to several top co-occurrence clusters. In a later analysis, TCR association rates were found to vary across HLA loci, with the most associated TCRs seen for DRB1 alleles and the fewest for HLA-C alleles. When HLA alleles, especially DR and DQ, strongly co-occurred, TCR associations were difficult to assign to individual alleles. Compared with equally common non-associated chains, HLA-associated TCR beta chains in a later analysis were more clonally expanded and had lower generation probabilities. The classifier was reported to diagnose cytomegalovirus status with high specificity and sensitivity in both the original and validation cohorts. A later analysis associated 15,000 to 20,000 TCR beta sequences with specific HLA alleles at a false discovery rate of 0.05. Correlated functional status among segregating V segments might be attributable to linkage disequilibrium, but an unknown experimental factor could not be ruled out. CMV serostatus was the only immune exposure information available for the cohort. A further reported finding was that TCR beta sequences accurately predicted the HLA-A and HLA-B alleles for most subjects in the first cohort. In a later genetic analysis, fewer N-insertions in productive TCRs were reported among donors in an Asian-associated ancestry cluster than the roughly 700-donor mean. Some IMGT-functional V segments, including TRBV6-2 and TRBV6-3, could not be told apart with the 87-base-pair reads, so those segments were excluded. Roughly uniform sequencing depth across donors was assumed in presence/absence analyses, although this assumption may not hold. The study listed 164 TCR beta chains as associated with cytomegalovirus. This cohort had only TCR beta chains sequenced, and the lack of alpha or paired-chain data limited which features could be detected. In a later analysis, most CMV-associated TCR beta chains were found to appear HLA-restricted, with HLA associations seemingly driven largely by CMV exposure. The earlier analysis of 450 to 700 of the donors excluded roughly 17 rarely observed V segments, including chromosome 9 orphons, because counts were too low. Because HLA typing was unavailable for some donors at each locus, only the typed subset was used in association tests. In vitro tests confirmed that three of the cytomegalovirus-associated TCR beta chains recognize cytomegalovirus antigens. In an earlier analysis of some 640 of the donors, most TCR beta V segments were observed in productive rearrangements about 90% or about 30% of the time, broadly matching IMGT annotations. A group of highly shared sequence variants was considered likely to be a technical artifact of the sequencing pipeline. The authors suggested that the approach could potentially be extended to other disease states and immunological phenotypes. An association between a missense DCLRE1C variant and V-gene and J-gene trimming of TCR beta chains was found in a later genetic analysis and replicated in an independent cohort. Across donors, most TCR sequences were observed very rarely, whereas some public TCRs were present in many individuals.

Library preparation used the immunoSEQ multiplex PCR assay. For the multiplex PCR, a mixture combining 60 forward primers for TCR Vbeta segments and 13 reverse primers for TCR Jbeta segments was used. A multiplex PCR assay on genomic DNA amplified the CDR3 region of rearranged TCR beta genes. The Illumina HiSeq System was used to sequence the amplified TCR beta libraries as 87-base-pair reads. The original methods were these. In a later analysis, 80 million or so unique TCR beta chains were counted across the roughly 670 repertoires, and roughly 9.9 million of these chains were shared by at least two donors. Raw reads were error-corrected and collapsed into unique sequences by a nearest-neighbor algorithm in which closely related sequences were merged to remove PCR and sequencing errors. To assign V, D and J gene segments, CDR3 sequences were aligned to IMGT reference sequences. For a sequence to be retained, at least a six-nucleotide match to both a V gene segment and a J gene segment was required. Rearrangements were called productive when the CDR3 lacked stop codons and stayed in frame with V and J; all others were non-productive. Following IMGT convention, CDR3 was defined as the stretch from the second conserved V-encoded cysteine to the conserved J-encoded phenylalanine. In an earlier analysis of more than 550 of the donors, sequences lacking an unambiguous match to a single V gene segment were excluded. An earlier analysis of some 610 of the donors called V segments functional above 56.7% productive rearrangements and segregating when the between-donor standard deviation exceeded 5%. A statistical classification framework was developed to diagnose cytomegalovirus status using the catalog of TCR beta chain sequences. A later analysis assigned V and J genes by comparing TCR nucleotide sequences with IMGT/GENE-DB human TR gene sequences. In a later analysis, CDR3 sequences and most-parsimonious VDJ recombination scenarios were assigned using the TCRdist pipeline. In a later analysis, each TCR beta chain was defined by its CDR3 amino acid sequence together with its V-gene family, and reads without a unique V-gene family were excluded. A later analysis removed 592 highly shared, low-generation-probability nucleotide sequences to deal with suspected cross-contamination and a sequencing artifact. In a later analysis, a clonal expansion index for each public chain was calculated from normalized within-repertoire ranks of inferred template counts. In a later analysis, generation probabilities were computed with a VDJ recombination model fitted to out-of-frame rearrangements, and the resulting probabilities were checked against IGoR. In a later analysis, hypergeometric tests were used to score TCR-TCR, TCR-HLA and TCR-CMV co-occurrence, with a repertoire-size bias correction applied to TCR pairs. To estimate false discovery rates, a later analysis permuted the HLA or CMV assignments 20 times. In a later analysis, co-occurring TCRs were grouped using DBSCAN, with TCRdist sequence similarity added in when clustering inside HLA-allele-positive subsets. For co-occurrence clustering, repertoires with fewer than 30,000 or more than 120,000 public chains were excluded, along with a handful of repertoires with anomalous nucleotide sharing. TCRdb carries this immuneACCESS record with in-frame sequences only. Its versions omit some clonotypes, under half of them owing to an unresolved V gene in the studies checked, with the rest unexplained. The D gene and trimming were derived from the DNA, and the V and J assignments and clone size from that table. This sample lists about 130,000 clones; 75% to 85% were detected once. The top ten constitute approximately 8.4% of the sample.

Concerning this clone: The antigen this receptor binds is unknown. Per-base qualities were not stored, and no clone one base away is much larger.

The cohort was made up of 666 healthy bone marrow donors. At the time of sampling, every cohort member was nominally healthy, though immune exposures that went unrecorded were likely present. The donor tested CMV seropositive, placing the donor among the 250 to 350 seropositive members of the cohort. A peripheral blood sample was collected from each donor, and TCR beta sequencing was performed on peripheral blood mononuclear cells. Genomic DNA was extracted from the blood cell samples with the Qiagen DNeasy Blood Extraction Kit. The V end loses 2 bases and the J end loses 5 bases, and a stretch of 13 bases separates them. CDR1 is given as SGHTA and CDR2 as FQGTGA, both from the germline V gene. There are 15 amino acids in the CDR3, from cysteine to phenylalanine inclusive. Just the 45-base CDR3 DNA is kept, in frame starting at base 1.

Sequenced sample: PBMCs. The V and J segments used are TRBV7-3 and TRBJ2-1; the D region possibly corresponds to TRBD2 (6 bases align). The receptor was derived from a man aged 25 to 40 in good health and CMV-seropositive. The bases are TGTGCCAGCAGCTTAGGAGTCACGGGGGACAATGAGCAGTTCTTC. The resulting protein is CASSLGVTGDNEQFF.